This T cell receptor (beta chain) was profiled in a study of technical replicates of blood from several donors. Measured with immunoSEQ multiplex PCR; TCRdb has only the in-frame clones, and not every one. The repertoire holds 50,000 to 70,000 clones, with just over 90% as singletons. The germline V gene has CDR1 SGHTA and CDR2 FQGNSA. Trimming took 1 base from V and 6 from J, leaving 15 bases between them. CDR3 length equals 15 residues. The TCR was taken from a human donor in good health. Some clones in this sample may be carry-over from other donors' samples. The chain recombines TRBV7-2 with TRBJ1-1; the D gene is possibly TRBD1 (5 bases). The sequencing input was PBMCs. In DNA form, the CDR3 reads TGTGCCAGCAGCTTAGGTGGGGGGGTCGGCGCTGAAGCTTTCTTT. It translates to CASSLGGGVGAEAFF.